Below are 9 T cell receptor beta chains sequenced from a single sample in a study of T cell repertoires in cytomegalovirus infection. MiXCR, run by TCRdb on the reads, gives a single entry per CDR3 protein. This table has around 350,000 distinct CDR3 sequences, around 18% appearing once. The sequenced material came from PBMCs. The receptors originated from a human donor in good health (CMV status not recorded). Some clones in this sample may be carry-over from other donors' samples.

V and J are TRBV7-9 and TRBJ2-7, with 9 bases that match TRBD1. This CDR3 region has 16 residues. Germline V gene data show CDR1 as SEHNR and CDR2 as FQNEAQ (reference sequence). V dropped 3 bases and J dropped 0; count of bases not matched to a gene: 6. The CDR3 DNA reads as TGTGCCAGCAGCTTTCCGGGACAGGGCCCCTCCTACGAGCAGTACTTC. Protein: CASSFPGQGPSYEQYF.

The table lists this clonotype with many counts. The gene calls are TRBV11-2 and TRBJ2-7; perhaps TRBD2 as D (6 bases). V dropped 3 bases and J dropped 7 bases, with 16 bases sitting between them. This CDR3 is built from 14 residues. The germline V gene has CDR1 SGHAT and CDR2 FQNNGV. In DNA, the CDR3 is TGTGCCAGCAGCTTCCTTAGAATGGAGGGGGAGCAGTACTTC. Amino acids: CASSFLRMEGEQYF.

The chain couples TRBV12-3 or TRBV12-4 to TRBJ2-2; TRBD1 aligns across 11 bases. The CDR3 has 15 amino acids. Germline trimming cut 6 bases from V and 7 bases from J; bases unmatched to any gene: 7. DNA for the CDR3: TGTGCCAGCAGGGGGACAGGGGGTTCACTCGGGGAGCTGTTTTTT. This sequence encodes CASRGTGGSLGELFF.

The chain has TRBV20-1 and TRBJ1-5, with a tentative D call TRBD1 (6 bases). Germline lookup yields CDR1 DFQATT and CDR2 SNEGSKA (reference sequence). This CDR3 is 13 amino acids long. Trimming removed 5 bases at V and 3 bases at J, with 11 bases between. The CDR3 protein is CSAGGGPNQPQHF. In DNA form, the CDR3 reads TGCAGTGCTGGAGGGGGGCCCAATCAGCCCCAGCATTTT.

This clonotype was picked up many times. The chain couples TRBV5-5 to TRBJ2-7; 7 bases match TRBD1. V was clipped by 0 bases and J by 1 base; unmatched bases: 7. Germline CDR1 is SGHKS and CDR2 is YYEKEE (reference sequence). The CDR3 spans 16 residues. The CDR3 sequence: CASSLGVGTDSYEQYF. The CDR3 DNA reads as TGTGCCAGCAGCTTGGGGGTCGGGACAGATTCCTACGAGCAGTACTTC.

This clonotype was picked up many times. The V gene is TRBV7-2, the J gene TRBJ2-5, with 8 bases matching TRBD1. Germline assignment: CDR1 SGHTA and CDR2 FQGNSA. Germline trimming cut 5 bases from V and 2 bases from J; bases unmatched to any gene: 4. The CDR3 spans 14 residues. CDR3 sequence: CASSRRQGQETQYF. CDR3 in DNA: TGTGCCAGCAGCCGGAGACAGGGGCAAGAGACCCAGTACTTC. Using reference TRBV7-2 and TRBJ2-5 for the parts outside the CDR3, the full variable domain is GAGVSQSPSNKVTEKGKDVELRCDPISGHTALYWYRQSLGQGLEFLIYFQGNSAPDKSGLPSDRFSAERTGGSVSTLTIQRTQQEDSAVYLCASSRRQGQETQYFGPGTRLLVL.

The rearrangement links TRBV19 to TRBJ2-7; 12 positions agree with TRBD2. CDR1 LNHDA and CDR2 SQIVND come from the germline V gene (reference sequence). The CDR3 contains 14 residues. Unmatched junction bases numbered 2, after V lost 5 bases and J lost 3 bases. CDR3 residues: CASSRTSGDYEQYF. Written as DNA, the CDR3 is TGTGCCAGTAGTCGGACTAGCGGGGACTACGAGCAGTACTTC. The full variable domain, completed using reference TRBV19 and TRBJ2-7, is DGGITQSPKYLFRKEGQNVTLSCEQNLNHDAMYWYRQDPGQGLRLIYYSQIVNDFQKGDIAEGYSVSREKKESFPLTVTSAQKNPTAFYLCASSRTSGDYEQYFGPGTRLTVT.

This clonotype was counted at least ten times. In DNA, the CDR3 is TGTGCCAGCACGGAGGCAGTCACCTCCTACGAGCAGTACTTC. This translates into CASTEAVTSYEQYF. The chain employs TRBV7-2 and TRBJ2-7; D is possibly TRBD2 (5 bases). Looked up from germline, CDR1 is SGHTA and CDR2 is FQGNSA. V was trimmed by 7 bases and J by 0 bases, leaving 13 bases between them. The CDR3 extends over 14 amino acids.

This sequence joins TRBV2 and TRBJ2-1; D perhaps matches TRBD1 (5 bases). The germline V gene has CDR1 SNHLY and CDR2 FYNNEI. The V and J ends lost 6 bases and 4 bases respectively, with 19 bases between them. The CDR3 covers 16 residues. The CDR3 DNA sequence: TGTGCCAGCAGCCGCTTAGGGGAAACCGGTTACAATGAGCAGTTCTTC. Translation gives CASSRLGETGYNEQFF.